The sequence of this T cell receptor (beta chain) was determined in a study of T-cell reconstitution after alpha-beta-depleted transplantation in children. CDR1 is SEHNR and CDR2 is FQNEAQ in the germline V gene (reference sequence). The ends were cut back, 4 bases at V and 2 bases at J, with 18 bases in the middle. The CDR3 covers 17 residues. Unique molecular identifiers tagged the TCRbeta library. TCRdb re-analysed the PCR reads in MiXCR, keeping a single row per CDR3 protein. The sample gives 350,000 to 500,000 distinct CDR3 sequences, 43% of which show up once; 25% to 30% is in the top ten. With respect to this clonotype: What it binds is not known.

Whole-study results and caveats: At around two months after transplant, the alpha-beta T cells were reportedly derived from several hundred expanded clones that came from non-depleted graft cells. For some patients, TCRbeta diversity was high at day 60 because of recipient T cells and thymic progenitors that survived. Once a year had passed after transplant, T-cell counts and diversity came mostly from newly produced T cells.

Material: PBMCs, obtained before TCRalphabeta/CD19-depleted stem cell transplant. V and J are TRBV7-9 and TRBJ2-1; D is possibly TRBD2 (6 bases). The origin of this receptor is a girl aged 2-9 years with aplastic anemia, due to receive a stem cell transplant. The CDR3 reads CASSYRVGGGTYNEQFF. The CDR3 DNA is TGTGCCAGCAGCTATCGGGTCGGGGGAGGTACCTACAATGAGCAGTTCTTC.